This T cell receptor (beta chain) emerged from a study of cytomegalovirus exposure and HLA in healthy donors. Study in general: As released early, the data held approximately 80 million unique TCRs from HLA-typed donors. The study, taken as a whole, reports: The likely origin of a cluster of highly shared sequence variants was a sequencing artifact.

On this clone itself: Its antigen is not known.

Germline CDR1 and CDR2: MDHEN and SYDVKM. The V end was cut by 7 bases, the J end by 0 bases, with 12 bases between. The CDR3 is 14 residues long. PCR employed 60 Vbeta and 13 Jbeta primers. Data came from immunoSEQ multiplex PCR; TCRdb stores just in-frame clones and leaves some out. The sample has about 37,000 clones; roughly four fifths are singletons. J is TRBJ1-2 and V is TRBV28; weak D call: TRBD1 (5 bases). The source material was PBMCs. The sequence came from a woman aged 40 to 49 in good health and CMV-seronegative. The CDR3 bases are TGTGCCAGCATAGATCGACAGACTAACTATGGCTACACCTTC. Amino acids: CASIDRQTNYGYTF.